This T cell receptor beta chain emerged from a study of tumor-infiltrating lymphocytes in primary liver carcinoma. Notes on the study in general: Tumor-blood pairs (like tumor-adjacent pairs) overlapped less than tumor region pairs did.

Co-extraction yielded RNA and DNA from roughly 21-30 mg of unsorted bulk tissue. Germline V CDR1 and CDR2: SGHAT, FQDESV (reference sequence). CDR3 length equals 14 residues. This clonotype has a single count. The antigen remains unidentified. An end of the junction does not agree with germline; a read error may underlie this. Total RNA (around 0.45 ug) served as template for TCR beta cDNA synthesis primed by a constant-region primer. Amplification in three nested multiplex PCR rounds with slightly modified ARM-PCR gave rise to TCR beta libraries. The opening two PCR rounds, about 11 cycles each, paired TRBV1-TRBV30 forward primers with a C-beta reverse primer. MiXCR, applied by TCRdb to the multiplex PCR reads, yields one record per CDR3 protein. Of about 92,000 distinct CDR3 sequences listed, 68% were seen once; the top ten hold 27%.

The clonotype comes from a man aged 40-49 years with primary liver carcinoma and hepatitis B virus infection. The sample was tumor-adjacent normal liver tissue. J is TRBJ1-1 and V is TRBV11-1, with a possible D match to TRBD1 (5 bases). The CDR3 nucleotides read TGTGCCAGCAGCTTAGAGGCAGTGGACACTGAAGTTTTCTTT. It is translated as CASSLEAVDTEVFF.